This passage covers 23 T cell receptor beta chains from one sample sequenced in a study of blood T cell repertoires in COVID-19. Data came from immunoSEQ multiplex PCR; TCRdb stores just in-frame clones and leaves some out. The sample has about 240,000 clones; roughly 80% are singletons. The sample taken for sequencing was peripheral blood. These receptor sequences come from a woman aged 70-85 years with acute or convalescent COVID-19.

V gene TRBV6-6 combines with J gene TRBJ1-2; no clear D gene. CDR1 and CDR2 (germline): MNHNY, SVGAGI (reference sequence). V dropped 10 bases and J dropped 5 bases, with 8 bases sitting between them. The CDR3 has 10 residues. DNA of the CDR3: TGTGCCACGAGGGAGTATGGCTACACCTTC. Protein: CATREYGYTF.

Worth noting for this clone: The junction does not match germline at one end; this may be a read error. Here the CDR3 reads CASSLESGIGNTIYF. The CDR3 nucleotides read TGTGCTAGCAGCTTAGAATCAGGGATTGGAAACACCATATATTTT. The J gene is TRBJ1-3, the V gene TRBV7-7; possibly TRBD1 for D (5 bases). Germline V gene lookup returns CDR1 SSHAT and CDR2 FNYEAQ (reference sequence). The CDR3 sequence is 15 residues long. The full variable domain, in which reference TRBV7-7 and TRBJ1-3 provide the parts outside the CDR3, is GAGVSQSPRYKVTKRGQDVTLRCDPISSHATLYWYQQALGQGPEFLTYFNYEAQPDKSGLPSDRFSAERPEGSISTLTIQRTEQRDSAMYRCASSLESGIGNTIYFGEGSWLTVV.

This clone was found once. The chain employs TRBV20-1 and TRBJ2-5; D gene ambiguous. V gave up 3 bases and J gave up 5 bases, with 4 bases separating them. The germline gives CDR1 DFQATT, CDR2 SNEGSKA (reference sequence). The CDR3 covers 10 residues. Written as DNA, the CDR3 is TGCAGTGCTAGCGAGGAGACCCAGTACTTC. This gives the protein CSASEETQYF.

The rearrangement joins TRBV6-5 to TRBJ1-6; TRBD1 matches 8 bases. J lost 9 bases, V lost 6 bases, and 10 bases had no gene match. CDR1 and CDR2 from the germline V gene are MNHEY and SVGAGI. This CDR3 region has 15 residues. The DNA for the CDR3 is TGTGCCAGCAGCCCCAGGAGGCAGGGGGCTTCACCCCTCCACTTT. Translation: CASSPRRQGASPLHF.

The chain joins TRBV6-5 to TRBJ2-7, with TRBD1 matching over 7 bases. The germline CDR1 and CDR2 sequences are MNHEY and SVGAGI. CDR3 length equals 14 residues. Germline trimming cut 6 bases from V and 0 bases from J; bases unmatched to any gene: 5. CDR3 sequence: CASSRQGTSYEQYF. CDR3 bases: TGTGCCAGCAGCCGACAGGGAACCTCCTACGAGCAGTACTTC.

The V gene is TRBV4-2, the J gene TRBJ1-3; TRBD1 might be the D (6 bases). The CDR3 contains 17 residues. The V end was cut by 3 bases, the J end by 1 base, with 16 bases between. Looked up from germline, CDR1 is LGHNA and CDR2 is YNFKEQ. The CDR3 DNA sequence: TGTGCCAGCAGCCATACCGGGACATTCGGGTCTGGAAACACCATATATTTT. It encodes CASSHTGTFGSGNTIYF.

The chain joins TRBV7-2 to TRBJ1-4; 8 nucleotides match TRBD1. This CDR3 has 15 residues. Germline V gives CDR1 SGHTA, CDR2 FQGNSA. V gave up 5 bases and J gave up 8 bases; unmatched junction bases: 10. The CDR3 DNA is TGTGCCAGCAGCAAATTGACAGGGGTAGGGGAAAAACTGTTTTTT. This encodes CASSKLTGVGEKLFF.

This chain links TRBV6-6 with TRBJ2-2, with 8 positions matching TRBD2. V lost 11 bases, J lost 0 bases, and 5 bases stayed unmatched. Germline lookup yields CDR1 MNHNY and CDR2 SVGAGI (reference sequence). The CDR3 runs 14 residues. The CDR3 region has the DNA TGTGCCGGCGGGGGGTTTTCGAACACCGGGGAGCTGTTTTTT. It codes for CAGGGFSNTGELFF.

V and J are TRBV3-1 (or the pseudogene TRBV3-2) and TRBJ2-1, with 8 bases aligning to TRBD1. V lost 0 bases, J lost 4 bases, and 8 bases stayed unmatched. From germline, CDR1 is LGHDT and CDR2 YNNKEL (reference sequence). The CDR3 loop spans 17 amino acids. The CDR3 spells CASSQDQTGGLYNEQFF. For the CDR3, the DNA is TGTGCCAGCAGCCAAGATCAAACAGGGGGACTTTACAATGAGCAGTTCTTC.

The rearrangement joins TRBV6-5 to TRBJ1-3; possible D gene TRBD1, 6 bases. V was pared by 9 bases and J by 2 bases, with 14 bases between. The CDR3 consists of 14 residues. CDR1 is MNHEY, CDR2 SVGAGI, per germline. The CDR3 spells CASNCGGAGNTIYF. The CDR3 nucleotides are TGTGCCAGTAACTGCGGGGGCGCTGGAAACACCATATATTTT.

A word on this clone: This sample includes further DNA sequences coding for the same CDR3. V usage is TRBV18 and J usage is TRBJ1-5; 8 bases fit TRBD1. CDR1 is KGHSH, CDR2 LQKENI, per germline. Trimming cost V 5 bases and J 5 bases; bases outside gene matches: 2. The CDR3 covers 13 residues. The chain's CDR3 is CASSSDRDQPQHF. The CDR3 DNA sequence: TGTGCCAGCTCATCGGACAGGGATCAGCCCCAGCATTTT.

The chain is built from TRBV2 and TRBJ2-7; 8 bases line up with TRBD1. The CDR3 totals 15 residues. V lost 6 bases to trimming and J lost 2 bases; unmatched junction nucleotides: 9. The germline gives CDR1 SNHLY, CDR2 FYNNEI. As DNA, the CDR3 is TGTGCCAGCAGCGAGAACCCGACAGGGGCCTACGAGCAGTACTTC. Amino acids: CASSENPTGAYEQYF.

This chain uses TRBV3-1 (or the pseudogene TRBV3-2) with TRBJ2-5; D is undetermined. V lost 0 bases and J 5 bases, leaving 10 bases between the germline ends. The CDR3 totals 14 residues. Germline lookup yields CDR1 LGHDT and CDR2 YNNKEL (reference sequence). The CDR3 loop reads CASSQETFAETQYF. In nucleotides, the CDR3 is TGTGCCAGCAGCCAAGAGACTTTCGCGGAGACCCAGTACTTC.

This clone was seen more than once but under ten times. The chain couples TRBV16 to TRBJ1-5; a possible D gene is TRBD1 (5 bases). V lost 2 bases and J lost 7, with 12 bases in between. The CDR3 contains 14 residues. CDR1 and CDR2 (germline): KGHSY, FQNENV. This CDR3 reads CASSQTREGQPQHF. In DNA, the CDR3 is TGTGCCAGCAGCCAAACCAGGGAGGGCCAGCCCCAGCATTTT.

The genes are TRBV11-2 and TRBJ1-1, with D perhaps TRBD1 (5 bases). The CDR3 is 13 residues long. V shed 1 base and J shed 6 bases, with 9 bases lying between them. The germline V gene encodes CDR1 SGHAT and CDR2 FQNNGV. CDR3 sequence reads: CASSLAGSPEAFF. As DNA, the CDR3 is TGTGCCAGCAGCTTAGCAGGGTCCCCTGAAGCTTTCTTT.

The rearrangement uses TRBV5-1 and TRBJ1-1; D not certain. V was clipped by 0 bases and J by 0 bases, with 9 bases between them. The CDR3 spans 15 residues. Germline V lookup: CDR1 SGHRS, CDR2 YFSETQ. This CDR3 is CASSLDGLMNTEAFF. CDR3 nucleotides: TGCGCCAGCAGCTTGGACGGACTGATGAACACTGAAGCTTTCTTT.

This clone showed up just a few times. The V and J genes are TRBV6-5 and TRBJ1-1, with 9 positions matching TRBD1. The CDR3 contains 16 residues. With 4 bases clipped from V and 1 base from J, the junction kept 7 bases outside the gene matches. Germline CDR1 is MNHEY and CDR2 is SVGAGI. CDR3 in amino acids: CASSSALTGGNTEAFF. CDR3 sequence (DNA): TGTGCCAGCAGTTCCGCCCTGACAGGGGGGAACACTGAAGCTTTCTTT.

This chain uses TRBV3-1 (or the pseudogene TRBV3-2) with TRBJ1-6; D call uncertain. Trimming cost V 5 bases and J 11 bases, with 13 bases left between them. Germline V gene data show CDR1 as LGHDT and CDR2 as YNNKEL (reference sequence). The CDR3 consists of 13 residues. The CDR3: CASSELSGTPLHF. In nucleotides, the CDR3 is TGTGCCAGCAGCGAGCTATCGGGGACACCCCTCCACTTT.

The rearrangement uses TRBV7-2 and TRBJ2-2, with a tentative D call TRBD1 (7 bases). This CDR3 is built from 17 residues. V was clipped by 0 bases and J by 1 base, with 12 bases between them. Germline values: CDR1 SGHTA, CDR2 FQGNSA. The CDR3 DNA reads as TGTGCCAGCAGCTTAGCGGGGCAGGGGGGGAACACCGGGGAGCTGTTTTTT. This codes for CASSLAGQGGNTGELFF.

CDR3 coding DNA: TGTGCCAGCAGTTACCCAGGTTTCGGGGAGCTGTTTTTT. Translating it yields CASSYPGFGELFF. The J gene is TRBJ2-2, the V gene TRBV12-3 or TRBV12-4; unclear D gene. This CDR3 is 13 amino acids long. Trimming left V 4 bases short and J 7 bases short, with 10 bases between.

V and J are TRBV24-1 and TRBJ1-3, with D tentatively TRBD1 (6 bases). V was shortened by 2 bases and J by 2 bases, with 9 bases between the two germline ends. Germline CDR1 reads KGHDR; CDR2 reads SFDVKD. This CDR3 region has 15 residues. The CDR3 spells CATSDSRGTGNTIYF. The CDR3 coding sequence is TGTGCCACCAGTGATTCTAGGGGGACTGGAAACACCATATATTTT.

The chain combines TRBV4-2 with TRBJ1-5; D gene uncertain. Per germline, CDR1 LGHNA and CDR2 YNFKEQ. Trimming took 0 bases from V and 1 from J, leaving 7 bases between them. CDR3 length equals 15 residues. The CDR3 sequence: CASSQDGMSNQPQHF. The CDR3 DNA reads TGTGCCAGCAGCCAAGACGGGATGAGCAATCAGCCCCAGCATTTT.

This chain uses TRBV29-1 with TRBJ2-7; the match to TRBD1 covers 12 bases. The ends lost 3 bases at V and 4 bases at J; junction bases unmatched: 4. This CDR3 spans 14 amino acids. Germline CDR1 and CDR2: SQVTM and ANQGSEA. The CDR3 DNA follows: TGCAGCGTTGACGGGGGACAGGGGGCATACGAGCAGTACTTC. As protein: CSVDGGQGAYEQYF.